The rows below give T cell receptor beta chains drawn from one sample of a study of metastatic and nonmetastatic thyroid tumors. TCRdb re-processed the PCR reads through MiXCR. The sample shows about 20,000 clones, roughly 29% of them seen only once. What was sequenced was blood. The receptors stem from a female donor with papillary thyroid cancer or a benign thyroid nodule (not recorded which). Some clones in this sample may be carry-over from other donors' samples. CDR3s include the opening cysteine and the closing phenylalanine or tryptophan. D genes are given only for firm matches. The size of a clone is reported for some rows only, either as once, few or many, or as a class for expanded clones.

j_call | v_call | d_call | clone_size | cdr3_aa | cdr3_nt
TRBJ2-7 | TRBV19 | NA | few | CASSRGTGSYEQYF | TGTGCCAGTAGTCGGGGGACGGGCTCCTACGAGCAGTACTTC
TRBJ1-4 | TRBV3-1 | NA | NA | CASSHSSNEKLFF | TGTGCCAGCAGCCATTCCAGTAATGAAAAACTGTTTTTT
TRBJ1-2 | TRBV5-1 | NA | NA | CASSLGGAQGYTF | TGCGCCAGCAGCTTGGGAGGGGCACAGGGCTACACCTTC
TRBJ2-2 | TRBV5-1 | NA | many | CASSLEGAGELFF | TGCGCCAGCAGCTTGGAAGGGGCCGGGGAGCTGTTTTTT
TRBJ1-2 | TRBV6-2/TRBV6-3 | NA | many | CASSWSISGYTF | TGTGCCAGCAGTTGGTCGATAAGTGGCTACACCTTC
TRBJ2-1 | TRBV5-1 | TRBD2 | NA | CASSLGTSNEQFF | TGCGCCAGCAGCCTGGGGACTAGCAATGAGCAGTTCTTC
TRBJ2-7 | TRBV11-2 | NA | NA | CASSIRTAQTSYEQYF | TGTGCCAGCAGCATTCGGACAGCCCAAACCTCTTACGAGCAGTACTTC
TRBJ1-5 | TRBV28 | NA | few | CASSLELISNQPQHF | TGTGCCAGCAGTTTGGAGCTCATTAGCAATCAGCCCCAGCATTTT
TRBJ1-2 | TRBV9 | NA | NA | CASSARKGTGYGYTF | TGTGCCAGCAGCGCACGAAAGGGTACCGGCTATGGCTACACCTTC
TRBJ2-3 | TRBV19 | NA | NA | CASSIVYNGDTQYF | TGTGCCAGTAGTATAGTTTACAACGGAGATACGCAGTATTTT
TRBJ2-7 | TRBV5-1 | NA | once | CASTEGGSYEQYF | TGCGCCAGCACAGAGGGAGGAAGCTACGAGCAGTACTTC
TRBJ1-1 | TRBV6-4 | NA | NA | CASRPQGWDTEAFF | TGTGCCAGCAGACCACAGGGATGGGACACTGAAGCTTTCTTT
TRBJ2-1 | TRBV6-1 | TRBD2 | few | CASSSYGLADDNEQFF | TGTGCCAGCAGCTCCTATGGACTAGCGGATGACAATGAGCAGTTCTTC
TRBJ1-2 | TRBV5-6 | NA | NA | CASSLFMWSGNYCYTF | TGTGCCAGCAGCTTGTTTATGTGGTCAGGGAACTATTGCTACACCTTC
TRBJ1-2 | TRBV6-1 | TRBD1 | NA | CASSEATGGYGYTF | TGTGCCAGCAGTGAAGCGACAGGGGGCTATGGCTACACCTTC
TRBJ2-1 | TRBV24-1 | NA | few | CATSELLEGSTKEQFF | TGTGCCACCAGTGAACTACTAGAGGGAAGCACCAAAGAGCAGTTCTTC
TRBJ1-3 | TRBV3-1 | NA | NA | CASSQSRGSGNTIYF | TGTGCCAGCAGCCAAAGCCGGGGCTCTGGAAACACCATATATTTT
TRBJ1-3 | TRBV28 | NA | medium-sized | CASSFEQLSGNTIYF | TGTGCCAGCAGTTTTGAACAGCTCTCTGGAAACACCATATATTTT
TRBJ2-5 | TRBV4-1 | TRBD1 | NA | CANSKDRTGGWETQYF | TGCGCCAACAGCAAGGATAGGACAGGGGGTTGGGAGACCCAGTACTTC
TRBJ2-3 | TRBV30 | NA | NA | CAWSEATGDTQYF | TGTGCCTGGAGTGAAGCAACGGGGGATACGCAGTATTTT
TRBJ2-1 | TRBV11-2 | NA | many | CASSDYHEQFF | TGTGCCAGCAGCGATTACCATGAGCAGTTCTTC
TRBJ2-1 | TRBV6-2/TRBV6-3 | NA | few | CASSYGDYNEQFF | TGTGCCAGCAGTTACGGAGACTACAATGAGCAGTTCTTC
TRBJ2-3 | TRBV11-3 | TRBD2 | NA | CASSLDRSGRGLYF | TGTGCCAGCAGCTTAGATCGGAGCGGGAGGGGTTTGTATTTT
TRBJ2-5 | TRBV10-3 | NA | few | CAISESEEGCTQYF | TGTGCCATCAGTGAGTCGGAAGAGGGGTGTACCCAGTACTTC
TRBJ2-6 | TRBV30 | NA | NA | CAWRTRNSGANVLTF | TGTGCCTGGAGGACTAGGAACTCTGGGGCCAACGTCCTGACTTTC
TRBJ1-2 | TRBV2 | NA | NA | CASSGLRDGHTF | TGTGCCAGCAGTGGACTCCGCGATGGCCACACCTTC
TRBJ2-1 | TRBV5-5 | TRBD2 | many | CASSSDPGLGYEQFF | TGTGCCAGCAGTTCCGACCCCGGACTAGGGTATGAGCAGTTCTTC
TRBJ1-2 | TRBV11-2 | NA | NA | CASSHPGAGKGYTF | TGTGCCAGCAGCCACCCCGGGGCGGGAAAGGGCTACACCTTC
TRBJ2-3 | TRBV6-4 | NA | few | CASSQDRGPGRAQYF | TGTGCCAGCAGCCAAGACAGGGGTCCCGGGAGGGCGCAGTATTTT
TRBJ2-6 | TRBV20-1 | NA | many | CSARKLAF | TGCAGTGCTCGGAAACTAGCTTTC
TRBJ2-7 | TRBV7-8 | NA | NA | CASSWDPGSYEQYF | TGTGCCAGCAGCTGGGACCCGGGCTCCTACGAGCAGTACTTC
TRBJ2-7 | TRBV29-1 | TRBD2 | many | CSAGGGPYEQYF | TGCAGCGCTGGGGGGGGACCCTACGAGCAGTACTTC